This TCR beta chain was captured by sequencing in a study of vaccination and CD4 T cells after COVID-19. Concerning this clonotype itself: Its specificity is unknown.

CDR3 length: 14 residues. Trimming left V 6 bases short and J 4 bases short, with 15 bases between. Looked up from germline, CDR1 is SNHLY and CDR2 is FYNNEI. With the Oncomine TCR Beta short-read assay, DNA from cultured CD4+ T cells was sequenced. TCRdb re-derived calls from the PCR reads in MiXCR, one entry per CDR3 protein. The repertoire has fewer than 25,000 distinct CDR3 sequences, about 52% of them found once; the top ten carry 5% to 6.5%. The treatment denotes: approximately nine-day PBMC culture with coronavirus spike peptide pools or control peptides (ViraFEST assay). This TCR was sampled from a human donor who had recovered from COVID-19. The chain couples TRBV2 to TRBJ1-2, with D uncertain. Material: CD4+ T cells from blood, cultured in vitro. The CDR3 loop reads CASRLNQAFYGYTF. The CDR3, as DNA: TGTGCCAGCAGGTTAAATCAGGCCTTCTATGGCTACACCTTC.